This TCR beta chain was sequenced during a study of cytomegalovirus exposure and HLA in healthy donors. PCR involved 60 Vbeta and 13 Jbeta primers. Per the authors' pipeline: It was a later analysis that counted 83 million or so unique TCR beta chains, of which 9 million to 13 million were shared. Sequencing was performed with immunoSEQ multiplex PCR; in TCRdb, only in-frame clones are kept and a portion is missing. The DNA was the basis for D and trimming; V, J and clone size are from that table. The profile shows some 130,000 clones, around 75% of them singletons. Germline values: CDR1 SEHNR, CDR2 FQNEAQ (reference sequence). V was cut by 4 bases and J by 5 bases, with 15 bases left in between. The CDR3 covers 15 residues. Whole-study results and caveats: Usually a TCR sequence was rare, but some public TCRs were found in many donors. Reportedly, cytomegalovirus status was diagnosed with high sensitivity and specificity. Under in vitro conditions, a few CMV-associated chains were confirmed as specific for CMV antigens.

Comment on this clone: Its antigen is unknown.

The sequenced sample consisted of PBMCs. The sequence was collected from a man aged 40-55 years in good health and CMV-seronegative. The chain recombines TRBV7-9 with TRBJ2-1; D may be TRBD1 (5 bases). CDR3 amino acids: CASSSPVAGHNEQFF. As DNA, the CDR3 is TGTGCCAGCAGCTCACCAGTCGCAGGGCACAATGAGCAGTTCTTC.